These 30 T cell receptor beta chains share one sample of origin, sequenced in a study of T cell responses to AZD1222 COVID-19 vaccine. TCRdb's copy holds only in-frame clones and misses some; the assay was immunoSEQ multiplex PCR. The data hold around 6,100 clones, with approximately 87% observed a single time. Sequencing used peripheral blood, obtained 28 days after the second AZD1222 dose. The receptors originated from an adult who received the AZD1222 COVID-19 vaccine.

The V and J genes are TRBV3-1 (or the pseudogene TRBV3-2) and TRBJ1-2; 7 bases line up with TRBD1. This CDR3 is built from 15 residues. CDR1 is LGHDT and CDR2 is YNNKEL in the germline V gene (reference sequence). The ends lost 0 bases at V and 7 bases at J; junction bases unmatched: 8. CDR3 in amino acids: CASSQDDRESAGYTF. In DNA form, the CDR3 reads TGTGCCAGCAGCCAAGATGACAGGGAAAGCGCTGGCTACACCTTC.

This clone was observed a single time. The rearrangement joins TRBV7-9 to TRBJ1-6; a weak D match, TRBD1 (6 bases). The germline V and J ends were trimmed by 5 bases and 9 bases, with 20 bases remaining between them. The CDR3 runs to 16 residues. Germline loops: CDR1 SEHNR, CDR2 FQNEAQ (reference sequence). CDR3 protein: CASSGFITGNGSPLHF. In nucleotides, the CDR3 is TGTGCCAGCAGCGGTTTTATCACAGGGAATGGTTCACCCCTCCACTTT. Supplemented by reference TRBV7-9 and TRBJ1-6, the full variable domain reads DTGVSQNPRHKITKRGQNVTFRCDPISEHNRLYWYRQTLGQGPEFLTYFQNEAQLEKSRLLSDRFSAERPKGSFSTLEIQRTEQGDSAMYLCASSGFITGNGSPLHFGNGTRLTVT.

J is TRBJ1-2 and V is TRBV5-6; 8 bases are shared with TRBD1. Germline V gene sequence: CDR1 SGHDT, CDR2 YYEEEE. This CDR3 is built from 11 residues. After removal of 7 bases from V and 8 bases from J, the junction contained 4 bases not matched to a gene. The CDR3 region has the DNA TGTGCCAGCGGCAGGGGGCTCGGCTACACCTTC. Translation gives CASGRGLGYTF.

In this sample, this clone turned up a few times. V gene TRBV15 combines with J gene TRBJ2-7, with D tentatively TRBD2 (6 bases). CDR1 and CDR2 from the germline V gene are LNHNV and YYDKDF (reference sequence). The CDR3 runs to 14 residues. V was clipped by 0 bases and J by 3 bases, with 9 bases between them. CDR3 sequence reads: CATSRERTNYEQYF. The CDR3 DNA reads TGTGCCACCAGCAGAGAGCGGACTAACTACGAGCAGTACTTC.

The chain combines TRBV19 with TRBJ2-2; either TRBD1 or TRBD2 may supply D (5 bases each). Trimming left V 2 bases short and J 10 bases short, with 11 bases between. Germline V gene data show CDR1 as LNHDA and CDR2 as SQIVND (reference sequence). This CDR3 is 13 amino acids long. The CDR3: CASSIWGREELFF. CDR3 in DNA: TGTGCCAGTAGTATATGGGGGAGAGAGGAGCTGTTTTTT.

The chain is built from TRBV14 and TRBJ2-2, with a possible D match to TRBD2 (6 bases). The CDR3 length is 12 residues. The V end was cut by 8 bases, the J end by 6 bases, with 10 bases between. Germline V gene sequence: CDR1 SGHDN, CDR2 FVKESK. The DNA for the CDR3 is TGTGCCAGCCGAGGAGGGCCCGGGGAGCTGTTTTTT. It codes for CASRGGPGELFF.

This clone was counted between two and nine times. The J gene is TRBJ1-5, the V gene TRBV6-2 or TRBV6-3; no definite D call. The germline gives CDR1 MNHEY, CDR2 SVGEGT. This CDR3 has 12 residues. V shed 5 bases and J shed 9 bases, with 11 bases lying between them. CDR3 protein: CASSLGGTPQHF. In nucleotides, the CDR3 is TGTGCCAGCAGTCTGGGCGGAACGCCCCAGCATTTT.

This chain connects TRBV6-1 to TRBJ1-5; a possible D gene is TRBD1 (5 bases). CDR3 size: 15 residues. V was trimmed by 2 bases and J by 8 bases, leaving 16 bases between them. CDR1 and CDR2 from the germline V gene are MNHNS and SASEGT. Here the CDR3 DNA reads TGTGCCAGCAGTGAAATTCTAAACGGGGCGAAGCCCCAGCATTTT. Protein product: CASSEILNGAKPQHF.

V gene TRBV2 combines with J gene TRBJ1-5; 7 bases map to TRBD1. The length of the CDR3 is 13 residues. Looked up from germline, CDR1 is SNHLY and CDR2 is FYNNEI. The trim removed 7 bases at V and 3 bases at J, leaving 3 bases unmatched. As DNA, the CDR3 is TGTGCCAGCAAGGGACAGACCAATCAGCCCCAGCATTTT. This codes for CASKGQTNQPQHF. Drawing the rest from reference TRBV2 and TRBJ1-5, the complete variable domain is EPEVTQTPSHQVTQMGQEVILRCVPISNHLYFYWYRQILGQKVEFLVSFYNNEISEKSEIFDDQFSVERPDGSNFTLKIRSTKLEDSAMYFCASKGQTNQPQHFGDGTRLSIL.

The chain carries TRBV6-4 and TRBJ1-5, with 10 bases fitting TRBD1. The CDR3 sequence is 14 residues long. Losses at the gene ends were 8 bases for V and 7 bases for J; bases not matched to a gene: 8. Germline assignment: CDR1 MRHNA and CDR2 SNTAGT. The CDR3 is CASPDRGRGQPQHF. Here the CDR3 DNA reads TGTGCCAGCCCCGACAGGGGGCGAGGGCAGCCCCAGCATTTT.

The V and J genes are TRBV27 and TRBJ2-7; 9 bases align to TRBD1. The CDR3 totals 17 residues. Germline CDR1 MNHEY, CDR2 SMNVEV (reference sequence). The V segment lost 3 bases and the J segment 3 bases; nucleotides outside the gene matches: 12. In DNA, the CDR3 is TGTGCCAGCAGTTTGGGGGACAGGGTATGGAGCCTCTACGAGCAGTACTTC. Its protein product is CASSLGDRVWSLYEQYF.

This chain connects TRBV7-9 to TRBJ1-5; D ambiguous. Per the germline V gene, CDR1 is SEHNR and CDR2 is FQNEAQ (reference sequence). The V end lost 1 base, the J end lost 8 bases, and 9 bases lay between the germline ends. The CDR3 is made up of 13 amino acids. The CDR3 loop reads CASSLGVVEPQHF. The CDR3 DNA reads TGTGCCAGCAGCTTAGGGGTAGTGGAGCCCCAGCATTTT.

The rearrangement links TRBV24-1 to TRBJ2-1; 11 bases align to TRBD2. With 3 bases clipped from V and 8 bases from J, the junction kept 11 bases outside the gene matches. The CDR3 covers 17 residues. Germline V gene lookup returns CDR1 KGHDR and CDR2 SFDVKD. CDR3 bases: TGTGCCACCAGTGATCCCTCCACTAGCGGGAGTGTCGATGAGCAGTTCTTC. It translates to CATSDPSTSGSVDEQFF.

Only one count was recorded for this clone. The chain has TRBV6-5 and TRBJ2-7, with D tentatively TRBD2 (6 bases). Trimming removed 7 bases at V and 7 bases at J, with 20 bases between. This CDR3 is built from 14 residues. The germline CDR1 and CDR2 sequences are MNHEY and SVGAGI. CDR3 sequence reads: CASTSGWDSGEQYF. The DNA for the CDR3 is TGTGCCAGCACCTCAGGCTGGGACTCTGGGGAGCAGTACTTC.

This CDR3 is CATSRGPLSSYNEQFF. In DNA, the CDR3 is TGTGCCACCAGCAGAGGACCCCTGAGCTCCTACAATGAGCAGTTCTTC. The chain joins TRBV15 to TRBJ2-1, with no clear D. Germline CDR1 is LNHNV and CDR2 is YYDKDF (reference sequence). The CDR3 has 16 amino acids. Trimming took 1 base from V and 0 from J, leaving 10 bases between them.

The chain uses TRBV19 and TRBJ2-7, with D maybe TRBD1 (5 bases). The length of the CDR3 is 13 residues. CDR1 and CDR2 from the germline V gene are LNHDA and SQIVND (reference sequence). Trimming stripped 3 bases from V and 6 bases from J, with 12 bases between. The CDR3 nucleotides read TGTGCCAGTAGTATCCAGGGATCAGGCGAGCAGTACTTC. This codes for CASSIQGSGEQYF. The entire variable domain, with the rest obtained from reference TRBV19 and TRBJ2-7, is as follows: DGGITQSPKYLFRKEGQNVTLSCEQNLNHDAMYWYRQDPGQGLRLIYYSQIVNDFQKGDIAEGYSVSREKKESFPLTVTSAQKNPTAFYLCASSIQGSGEQYFGPGTRLTVT.

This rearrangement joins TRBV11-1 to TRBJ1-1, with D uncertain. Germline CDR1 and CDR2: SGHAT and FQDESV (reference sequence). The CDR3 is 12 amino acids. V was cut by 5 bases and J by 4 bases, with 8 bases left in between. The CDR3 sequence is CASSPGGTEAFF. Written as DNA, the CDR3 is TGTGCCAGCAGCCCAGGAGGCACTGAAGCTTTCTTT.

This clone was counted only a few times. The CDR3 DNA reads as TGTGCCAGCAGCCGGGGTGGGGGTGAGACCCAGTACTTC. This gives the protein CASSRGGGETQYF. The chain couples TRBV5-4 to TRBJ2-5; tentatively, D is TRBD1 or TRBD2 (5 bases each). The CDR3 has 13 residues. With 4 bases removed from V and 5 bases from J, the gap between germline ends came to 12 bases. CDR1 is SGHNT and CDR2 is YYREEE in the germline V gene (reference sequence). Based on the CDR3 plus reference TRBV5-4 and TRBJ2-5, the full variable domain is ETGVTQSPTHLIKTRGQQVTLRCSSQSGHNTVSWYQQALGQGPQFIFQYYREEENGRGNFPPRFSGLQFPNYSSELNVNALELDDSALYLCASSRGGGETQYFGPGTRLLVL.

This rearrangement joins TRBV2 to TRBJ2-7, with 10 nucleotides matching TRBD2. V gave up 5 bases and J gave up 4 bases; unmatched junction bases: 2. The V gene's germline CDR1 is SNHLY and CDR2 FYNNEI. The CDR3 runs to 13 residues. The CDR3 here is CASSLAGVYEQYF. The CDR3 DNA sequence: TGTGCCAGCAGTCTAGCGGGAGTGTACGAGCAGTACTTC.

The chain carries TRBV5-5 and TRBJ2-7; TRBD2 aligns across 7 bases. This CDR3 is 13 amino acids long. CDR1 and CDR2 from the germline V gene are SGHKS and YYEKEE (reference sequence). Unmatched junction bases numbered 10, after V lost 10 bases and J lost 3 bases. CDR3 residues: CAWSGGGLYEQYV. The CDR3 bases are TGTGCCTGGTCGGGGGGAGGACTCTACGAGCAGTACGTC.

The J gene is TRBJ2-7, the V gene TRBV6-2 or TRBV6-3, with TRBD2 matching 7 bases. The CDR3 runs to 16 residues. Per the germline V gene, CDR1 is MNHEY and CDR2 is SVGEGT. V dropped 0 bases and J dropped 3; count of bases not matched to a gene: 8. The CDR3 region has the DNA TGTGCCAGCAGTTACTCTGAGCTAGCGGCTATCTACGAGCAGTACTTC. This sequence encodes CASSYSELAAIYEQYF.

The CDR3 DNA is TGTGCCAGCAGCCTCCTAGCGGAAGGTGGCAAGCAGTACGTC. Protein: CASSLLAEGGKQYV. V and J are TRBV3-1 (or the pseudogene TRBV3-2) and TRBJ2-7, with 7 bases that match TRBD2. There are 14 residues in the CDR3. After removal of 4 bases from V and 8 bases from J, the junction contained 11 bases not matched to a gene. Germline V gives CDR1 LGHDT, CDR2 YNNKEL (reference sequence).

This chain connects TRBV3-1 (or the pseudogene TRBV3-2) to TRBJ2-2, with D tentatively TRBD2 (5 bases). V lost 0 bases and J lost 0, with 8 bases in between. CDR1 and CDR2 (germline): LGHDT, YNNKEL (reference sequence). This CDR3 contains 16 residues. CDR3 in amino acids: CASSQDAGTNTGELFF. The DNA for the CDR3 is TGTGCCAGCAGCCAAGATGCCGGGACGAACACCGGGGAGCTGTTTTTT.

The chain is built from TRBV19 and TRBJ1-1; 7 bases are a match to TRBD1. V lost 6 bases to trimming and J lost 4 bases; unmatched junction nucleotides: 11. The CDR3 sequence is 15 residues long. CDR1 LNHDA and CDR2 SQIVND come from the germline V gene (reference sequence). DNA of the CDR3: TGTGCCAGTAGCTTCACGACAGGGTCGGGCACTGAAGCTTTCTTT. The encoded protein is CASSFTTGSGTEAFF.

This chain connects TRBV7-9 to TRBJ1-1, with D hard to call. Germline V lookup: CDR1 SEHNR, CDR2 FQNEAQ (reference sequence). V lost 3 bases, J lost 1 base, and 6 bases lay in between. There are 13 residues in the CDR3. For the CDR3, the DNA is TGTGCCAGCAGCTTCGGAGAGAACACTGAAGCTTTCTTT. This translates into CASSFGENTEAFF.

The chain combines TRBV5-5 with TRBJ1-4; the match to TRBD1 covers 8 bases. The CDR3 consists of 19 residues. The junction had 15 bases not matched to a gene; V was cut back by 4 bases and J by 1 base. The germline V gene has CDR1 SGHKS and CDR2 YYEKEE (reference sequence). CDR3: CASSHSNIPGQGTNEKLFF. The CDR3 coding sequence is TGTGCCAGCAGCCACTCTAACATACCCGGACAGGGAACTAATGAAAAACTGTTTTTT. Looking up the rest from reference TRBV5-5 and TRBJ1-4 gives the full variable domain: DAGVTQSPTHLIKTRGQQVTLRCSPISGHKSVSWYQQVLGQGPQFIFQYYEKEERGRGNFPDRFSARQFPNYSSELNVNALLLGDSALYLCASSHSNIPGQGTNEKLFFGSGTQLSVL.

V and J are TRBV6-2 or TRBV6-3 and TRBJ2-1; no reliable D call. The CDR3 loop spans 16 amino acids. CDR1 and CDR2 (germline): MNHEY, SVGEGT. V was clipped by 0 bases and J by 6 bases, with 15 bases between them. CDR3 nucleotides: TGTGCCAGCAGTTACTCGGATGTTTCGGGCCTCAATGAGCAGTTCTTC. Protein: CASSYSDVSGLNEQFF.

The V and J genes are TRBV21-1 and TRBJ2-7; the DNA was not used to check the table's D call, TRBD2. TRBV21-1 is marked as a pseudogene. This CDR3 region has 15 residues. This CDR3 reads CASTPSGGRALEQYV. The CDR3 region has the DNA TGTGCCAGCACCCCGTCGGGCGGGAGGGCCCTCGAGCAGTACGTC.

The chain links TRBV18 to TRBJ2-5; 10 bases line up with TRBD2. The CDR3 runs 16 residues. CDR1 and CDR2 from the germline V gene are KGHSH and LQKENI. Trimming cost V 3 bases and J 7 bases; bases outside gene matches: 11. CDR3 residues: CASSPSGLADRGTQYF. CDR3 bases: TGTGCCAGCTCACCCTCCGGACTAGCGGATAGGGGGACCCAGTACTTC.

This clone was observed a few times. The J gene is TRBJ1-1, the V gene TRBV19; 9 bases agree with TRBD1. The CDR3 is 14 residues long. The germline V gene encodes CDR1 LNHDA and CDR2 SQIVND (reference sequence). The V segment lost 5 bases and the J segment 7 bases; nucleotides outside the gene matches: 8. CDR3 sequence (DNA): TGTGCCAGTAGTCAAACAGGGGGCTTCAGTGAAGCTTTCTTT. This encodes CASSQTGGFSEAFF.